Below, 18 T cell receptor beta chains from the same sample are listed, as sequenced in a study of early T cells in non-severe SARS-CoV-2 infection. MiXCR, run by TCRdb on the 5' RACE reads, gives a single entry per CDR3 protein. The sample has 50,000 to 75,000 distinct CDR3 sequences, roughly 9% seen once. Material: whole blood, obtained at baseline. The receptor source for this set is an adult who was a healthcare worker with PCR-confirmed SARS-CoV-2 infection or an uninfected control (not recorded which).

This clonotype was counted ten times or more. V gene TRBV6-6 combines with J gene TRBJ2-7; TRBD1 might be the D (6 bases). V shed 0 bases and J shed 4 bases, with 10 bases lying between them. This CDR3 comprises 14 residues. Germline values: CDR1 MNHNY, CDR2 SVGAGI (reference sequence). The CDR3 nucleotides are TGTGCCAGCAGTTACTCGAAGGACAGTTACGAGCAGTACTTC. Its translation is CASSYSKDSYEQYF.

The chain links TRBV20-1 to TRBJ2-1; 8 bases fit TRBD2. This CDR3 spans 16 amino acids. Germline V lookup: CDR1 DFQATT, CDR2 SNEGSKA (reference sequence). V lost 3 bases and J lost 4; bases outside the gene matches: 11. The CDR3 DNA sequence: TGCAGTGCTAGCCAAGCCGCTAGCGGGCCTTACAATGAGCAGTTCTTC. Protein: CSASQAASGPYNEQFF.

The rearrangement joins TRBV11-2 to TRBJ2-3, with a tentative D call TRBD2 (6 bases). Germline V gene sequence: CDR1 SGHAT, CDR2 FQNNGV. The CDR3 is 14 residues long. Deletions cut 1 base from V and 4 bases from J, with 9 bases between. The CDR3 is CASSLAGAPDTQYF. In nucleotides, the CDR3 is TGTGCCAGCAGCTTAGCGGGAGCCCCAGATACGCAGTATTTT.

Ten or more counts support this clonotype. The DNA of the CDR3 is TGCGCCAGCAGCCCATTAGCGGGCGACTACGAGCAGTACTTC. It yields the protein CASSPLAGDYEQYF. The J gene is TRBJ2-7, the V gene TRBV5-1, with 7 bases matching TRBD2. V shed 4 bases and J 3 bases; nucleotides not matched to a gene: 7. Germline loops: CDR1 SGHRS, CDR2 YFSETQ. The CDR3 has 14 amino acids.

This clonotype was observed many times. The V gene is TRBV7-6, the J gene TRBJ1-1; D is uncertain. The germline gives CDR1 SGHVS, CDR2 FNYEAQ. V was cut by 4 bases and J by 3 bases, with 21 bases left in between. The CDR3 sequence is 17 residues long. The CDR3 bases are TGTGCCAGCAGCTCGGGCCCCGAAGATCTTGTGGACACTGAAGCTTTCTTT. Translating it yields CASSSGPEDLVDTEAFF. The full variable domain, in which reference TRBV7-6 and TRBJ1-1 provide the parts outside the CDR3, is GAGVSQSPRYKVTKRGQDVALRCDPISGHVSLYWYRQALGQGPEFLTYFNYEAQQDKSGLPNDRFSAERPEGSISTLTIQRTEQRDSAMYRCASSSGPEDLVDTEAFFGQGTRLTVV.

The rearrangement links TRBV5-1 to TRBJ1-1; D is ambiguous. Trimming shortened V by 0 bases and J by 2 bases, and 8 bases separated the two germline ends. The CDR3 is 14 amino acids. Germline-derived CDR1 and CDR2 are SGHRS and YFSETQ. The CDR3 sequence is CASSLAAGNTEAFF. The DNA of the CDR3 is TGCGCCAGCAGCTTGGCTGCGGGAAACACTGAAGCTTTCTTT. Drawing the rest from reference TRBV5-1 and TRBJ1-1, the complete variable domain is KAGVTQTPRYLIKTRGQQVTLSCSPISGHRSVSWYQQTPGQGLQFLFEYFSETQRNKGNFPGRFSGRQFSNSRSEMNVSTLELGDSALYLCASSLAAGNTEAFFGQGTRLTVV.

This clonotype was recorded a few times. The chain uses TRBV7-2 and TRBJ2-1; tentatively, D is TRBD2 (7 bases). The CDR3 consists of 13 residues. Per germline, CDR1 SGHTA and CDR2 FQGNSA. Trimming took 5 bases from V and 6 from J, leaving 11 bases between them. The CDR3 is CASSRGALNEQFF. CDR3 in DNA: TGTGCCAGCAGCCGGGGGGCCCTCAATGAGCAGTTCTTC.

This clonotype was seen only a few times. The rearrangement uses TRBV20-1 and TRBJ2-7; TRBD1 or TRBD2 may be the D gene (5 bases each). V was pared by 6 bases and J by 4 bases, with 28 bases between. Germline V CDR1 and CDR2: DFQATT, SNEGSKA (reference sequence). The CDR3 covers 17 residues. The chain's CDR3 is CSAGRNFRDLTSYEQYF. CDR3 coding DNA: TGCAGTGCCGGACGCAACTTTCGGGACCTTACTAGTTACGAGCAGTACTTC.

The rearrangement uses TRBV7-6 and TRBJ2-3; D possibly corresponds to TRBD2 (5 bases). V was clipped by 0 bases and J by 4 bases, with 8 bases between them. From germline, CDR1 is SGHVS and CDR2 FNYEAQ. The length of the CDR3 is 14 residues. This CDR3 reads CASSLAGEADTQYF. CDR3 nucleotides: TGTGCCAGCAGCTTAGCGGGAGAGGCAGATACGCAGTATTTT.

The rearrangement uses TRBV11-2 and TRBJ2-1, with 11 bases matching TRBD2. The trim removed 5 bases at V and 10 bases at J, leaving 7 bases unmatched. Germline assignment: CDR1 SGHAT and CDR2 FQNNGV. CDR3 length equals 14 residues. CDR3 amino acids: CASSTTSGSKEQFF. CDR3 sequence (DNA): TGTGCCAGCAGCACCACTAGCGGGAGTAAAGAGCAGTTCTTC.

This clonotype was found a few times. The chain couples TRBV18 to TRBJ1-4; the D is unclear. Germline CDR1 is KGHSH and CDR2 is LQKENI. V lost 0 bases to trimming and J lost 11 bases, with 16 bases between them. The CDR3 covers 15 residues. DNA for the CDR3: TGTGCCAGCTCACCACCACAATCTCTGGGCTGGAAACTGTTTTTT. This codes for CASSPPQSLGWKLFF.

This clonotype was recorded many times. The V and J genes are TRBV7-8 and TRBJ1-6, with no clear D. Germline V CDR1 and CDR2: SGHVS, FQNEAQ. V lost 5 bases to trimming and J lost 0 bases, with 8 bases between them. This CDR3 contains 15 residues. The CDR3 DNA sequence: TGTGCCAGCAGCCTCGTCGGCTCCTATAATTCACCCCTCCACTTT. The encoded protein is CASSLVGSYNSPLHF. Variable domain in full (rest from reference TRBV7-8 and TRBJ1-6): GAGVSQSPRYKVAKRGQDVALRCDPISGHVSLFWYQQALGQGPEFLTYFQNEAQLDKSGLPSDRFFAERPEGSVSTLKIQRTQQEDSAVYLCASSLVGSYNSPLHFGNGTRLTVT.

This clonotype was picked up many times. The rearrangement joins TRBV9 to TRBJ2-1; unclear D gene. Looked up from germline, CDR1 is SGDLS and CDR2 is YYNGEE. CDR3 length: 14 residues. V was pared by 0 bases and J by 11 bases, with 15 bases between. Written as DNA, the CDR3 is TGTGCCAGCAGCGTAGAAGTCGCGCAAACTAAGCAGTTCTTC. This translates into CASSVEVAQTKQFF.

The chain joins TRBV9 to TRBJ2-3; D gene ambiguous. Per the germline V gene, CDR1 is SGDLS and CDR2 is YYNGEE. The CDR3 is 15 residues long. V was trimmed by 4 bases and J by 4 bases, leaving 16 bases between them. The CDR3, as DNA: TGTGCCAGCAGCCTCGGAACTATACAGTCAGATACGCAGTATTTT. Its translation: CASSLGTIQSDTQYF.

This sequence joins TRBV7-3 and TRBJ1-6; weak D call: TRBD1 (6 bases). This CDR3 spans 15 amino acids. Trimming cost V 2 bases and J 5 bases, with 10 bases left between them. Germline loops: CDR1 SGHTA, CDR2 FQGTGA. CDR3 protein: CASSLQGQNNSPLHF. CDR3 DNA sequence: TGTGCCAGCAGCTTACAAGGACAGAATAATTCACCCCTCCACTTT.

The chain couples TRBV3-1 to TRBJ2-1, with D possibly being TRBD2 (5 bases). The germline gives CDR1 LGHDT, CDR2 YNNKEL (reference sequence). This CDR3 is 13 amino acids long. V lost 4 bases, J lost 7 bases, and 11 bases lay in between. The CDR3 DNA follows: TGTGCCAGCAGCCCCGGAGGTTGGAATGAGCAGTTCTTC. Translated, it gives CASSPGGWNEQFF.

This clonotype showed up just a few times. The rearrangement links TRBV30 to TRBJ1-4; the D gene is possibly TRBD1 (5 bases). Trimming pared 3 bases from V and 1 base from J, leaving 9 bases between. From germline, CDR1 is GTSNPN and CDR2 SVGIG (reference sequence). The CDR3 loop spans 14 amino acids. The CDR3 region has the DNA TGTGCCTGGAGAAAAAGGGGAACTAATGAAAAACTGTTTTTT. Its protein is CAWRKRGTNEKLFF.

This clonotype was seen repeatedly, ten times or more. V and J are TRBV5-5 and TRBJ2-3; 9 bases are shared with TRBD2. Germline values: CDR1 SGHKS, CDR2 YYEKEE (reference sequence). The junction had 5 bases not matched to a gene; V was cut back by 2 bases and J by 4 bases. CDR3 size: 15 residues. The CDR3 loop reads CASSFQREVADTQYF. CDR3 nucleotides: TGTGCCAGCAGCTTCCAGCGGGAGGTTGCAGATACGCAGTATTTT. Based on the CDR3 plus reference TRBV5-5 and TRBJ2-3, the full variable domain is DAGVTQSPTHLIKTRGQQVTLRCSPISGHKSVSWYQQVLGQGPQFIFQYYEKEERGRGNFPDRFSARQFPNYSSELNVNALLLGDSALYLCASSFQREVADTQYFGPGTRLTVL.